The 17 T cell receptor beta chains below all came from one sample that was sequenced in a study of T cell responses to AZD1222 COVID-19 vaccine. Here immunoSEQ multiplex PCR was the method, and the copy in TCRdb shows in-frame clones only, minus some. The sample records some 130,000 clones, roughly 91% being singletons. Sequenced here: peripheral blood, sampled 28 days after the second AZD1222 dose. Source of these receptors: an adult who received the AZD1222 COVID-19 vaccine.

This chain connects TRBV2 to TRBJ1-1, with D possibly being TRBD1 (6 bases). Germline lookup yields CDR1 SNHLY and CDR2 FYNNEI. CDR3 size: 13 residues. Trimming took 4 bases from V and 10 from J, leaving 16 bases between them. Written as DNA, the CDR3 is TGTGCCAGCAGTGTCCTGGACAAGGGGGGAGCTTTCTTT. Amino acid sequence: CASSVLDKGGAFF.

This chain connects TRBV6-6 to TRBJ2-6; TRBD1 aligns across 8 bases. Germline CDR1 is MNHNY and CDR2 is SVGAGI (reference sequence). V lost 6 bases to trimming and J lost 4 bases; unmatched junction nucleotides: 17. This CDR3 is 19 amino acids long. The CDR3 coding sequence is TGTGCCAGCAGCTCCCCCCGACAGGGGCTACCCTTCGGGGCCAACGTCCTGACTTTC. Its protein is CASSSPRQGLPFGANVLTF.

The chain uses TRBV18 and TRBJ2-5; 10 bases map to TRBD1. V lost 0 bases and J lost 5; bases outside the gene matches: 6. CDR3 length: 16 amino acids. Germline values: CDR1 KGHSH, CDR2 LQKENI. CDR3 nucleotides: TGTGCCAGCTCACCACCGGAGACAGGGGGCAGGGAGACCCAGTACTTC. Translated, it gives CASSPPETGGRETQYF.

The chain links TRBV24-1 to TRBJ2-7; D is uncertain. The CDR3 runs 14 residues. Trimming shortened V by 4 bases and J by 3 bases, and 12 bases separated the two germline ends. Germline CDR1 reads KGHDR; CDR2 reads SFDVKD. CDR3 residues: CATSDVSNLYEQYF. The CDR3 DNA reads as TGTGCCACCAGTGACGTCAGTAACCTCTACGAGCAGTACTTC.

The chain couples TRBV6-1 to TRBJ2-5, with 13 bases that match TRBD2. From germline, CDR1 is MNHNS and CDR2 SASEGT. V shed 3 bases, J shed 5 bases, and the junction held 6 bases outside the gene matches. This CDR3 has 16 residues. CDR3 sequence: CASSEILAGGKETQYF. The CDR3 DNA reads as TGTGCCAGCAGTGAGATACTAGCGGGAGGGAAGGAGACCCAGTACTTC.

This clone appeared once. The V and J genes are TRBV29-1 and TRBJ2-4; D is perhaps TRBD1 (5 bases). In germline, CDR1 is SQVTM, CDR2 ANQGSEA. V was trimmed by 2 bases and J by 4 bases, leaving 15 bases between them. The CDR3 is 15 residues long. The CDR3 here is CSVEMKAREKNIQYF. CDR3 sequence (DNA): TGCAGCGTTGAAATGAAAGCCAGGGAAAAAAACATTCAGTACTTC. Combining the CDR3 with reference TRBV29-1 and TRBJ2-4 gives the whole variable domain SAVISQKPSRDICQRGTSLTIQCQVDSQVTMMFWYRQQPGQSLTLIATANQGSEATYESGFVIDKFPISRPNLTFSTLTVSNMSPEDSSIYLCSVEMKAREKNIQYFGAGTRLSVL.

This clone has more than one count but fewer than ten. The gene calls are TRBV29-1 and TRBJ2-1; D possibly corresponds to TRBD2 (6 bases). Per the germline V gene, CDR1 is SQVTM and CDR2 is ANQGSEA. This CDR3 spans 15 amino acids. Trimming removed 6 bases at V and 5 bases at J, with 20 bases between. The CDR3 reads CSVGGGRLQNNEQFF. CDR3 nucleotide sequence: TGCAGCGTGGGTGGGGGGAGGCTTCAAAACAATGAGCAGTTCTTC.

The chain employs TRBV7-3 and TRBJ2-2; TRBD2 is a possible D gene (5 bases). The CDR3 runs to 15 residues. V was trimmed by 1 base and J by 4 bases, leaving 10 bases between them. CDR1 and CDR2 (germline): SGHTA, FQGTGA. The CDR3 DNA sequence: TGTGCCAGCAGCTTAAGTCGGGGTTCCACCGGGGAGCTGTTTTTT. This sequence encodes CASSLSRGSTGELFF.

This chain links TRBV5-6 with TRBJ1-5; D call uncertain. Germline CDR1 and CDR2: SGHDT and YYEEEE. The CDR3 extends over 13 amino acids. V shed 3 bases and J shed 11 bases, with 15 bases lying between them. For the CDR3, the DNA is TGTGCCAGCAGCTCCGTGGCGGAGGTGGCCCAGCATTTT. Translation: CASSSVAEVAQHF.

The table lists this clone with a few counts. The CDR3 nucleotides read TGTGCCACCAGTGATTATTCGGGGGAGCTGTTTTTT. Translating it yields CATSDYSGELFF. The chain joins TRBV24-1 to TRBJ2-2; no clear D gene. CDR3 length: 12 amino acids. Deletions cut 2 bases from V and 8 bases from J, with 5 bases between. The germline CDR1 and CDR2 sequences are KGHDR and SFDVKD.

The V and J genes are TRBV7-3 and TRBJ2-5; a possible D gene is TRBD1 (7 bases). Trimming removed 5 bases from V and 5 bases from J, with 18 bases in between. The CDR3 length is 15 residues. CDR1 is SGHTA, CDR2 FQGTGA, per germline. The CDR3 sequence: CASSPSGGGYETQYF. CDR3 nucleotides: TGTGCCAGCAGCCCGTCAGGAGGGGGCTATGAGACCCAGTACTTC.

This clone occurred a few times. J is TRBJ2-1 and V is TRBV10-3; TRBD1 matches 7 bases. The V and J ends lost 6 bases and 8 bases, in that order; junction bases with no gene match: 10. Germline V gene data show CDR1 as ENHRY and CDR2 as SYGVKD. The CDR3 consists of 14 residues. The CDR3: CAISPGGESDEQFF. The CDR3, as DNA: TGTGCCATCAGCCCAGGGGGAGAGAGCGATGAGCAGTTCTTC.

The genes are TRBV3-1 (or the pseudogene TRBV3-2) and TRBJ2-2; D unclear. Germline V gene lookup returns CDR1 LGHDT and CDR2 YNNKEL (reference sequence). The germline V and J ends were trimmed by 4 bases and 4 bases, with 13 bases remaining between them. The CDR3 length is 15 residues. This CDR3 is CASSPRARSTGELFF. The CDR3 DNA is TGTGCCAGCAGCCCGAGAGCTCGGAGCACCGGGGAGCTGTTTTTT.

The rearrangement links TRBV28 to TRBJ1-2; D is unresolved. This CDR3 has 15 amino acids. Germline CDR1 and CDR2: MDHEN and SYDVKM. Trimming took off 5 bases at V and 2 bases at J, with 15 bases between the two ends. The CDR3 is CASSPPGFQNYGYTF. CDR3 DNA sequence: TGTGCCAGCAGTCCTCCGGGGTTTCAGAACTATGGCTACACCTTC.

The CDR3 sequence is CASSILEAGGPYNEQFF. In nucleotides, the CDR3 is TGTGCCAGTAGTATTCTGGAAGCGGGAGGGCCGTACAATGAGCAGTTCTTC. This chain connects TRBV19 to TRBJ2-1; 10 positions agree with TRBD2. Trimming removed 3 bases from V and 4 bases from J; junction bases left unmatched: 9. The CDR3 length is 17 residues. Germline V gene lookup returns CDR1 LNHDA and CDR2 SQIVND (reference sequence). Supplemented by reference TRBV19 and TRBJ2-1, the full variable domain reads DGGITQSPKYLFRKEGQNVTLSCEQNLNHDAMYWYRQDPGQGLRLIYYSQIVNDFQKGDIAEGYSVSREKKESFPLTVTSAQKNPTAFYLCASSILEAGGPYNEQFFGPGTRLTVL.

The chain recombines TRBV3-1 (or the pseudogene TRBV3-2) with TRBJ2-1; possible D gene TRBD1, 6 bases. The germline V gene encodes CDR1 LGHDT and CDR2 YNNKEL (reference sequence). This CDR3 spans 13 amino acids. Trimming took 1 base from V and 6 from J, leaving 7 bases between them. CDR3 amino acids: CASSQGRGNEQFF. As DNA, the CDR3 is TGTGCCAGCAGCCAAGGCAGGGGCAATGAGCAGTTCTTC.

The genes are TRBV5-1 and TRBJ1-1; perhaps TRBD1 as D (5 bases). V lost 2 bases to trimming and J lost 0 bases, with 11 bases between them. The CDR3 consists of 15 residues. Germline V CDR1 and CDR2: SGHRS, YFSETQ. The CDR3 reads CASSFAGSMNTEAFF. The CDR3 DNA is TGCGCCAGCAGCTTTGCAGGGAGCATGAACACTGAAGCTTTCTTT.